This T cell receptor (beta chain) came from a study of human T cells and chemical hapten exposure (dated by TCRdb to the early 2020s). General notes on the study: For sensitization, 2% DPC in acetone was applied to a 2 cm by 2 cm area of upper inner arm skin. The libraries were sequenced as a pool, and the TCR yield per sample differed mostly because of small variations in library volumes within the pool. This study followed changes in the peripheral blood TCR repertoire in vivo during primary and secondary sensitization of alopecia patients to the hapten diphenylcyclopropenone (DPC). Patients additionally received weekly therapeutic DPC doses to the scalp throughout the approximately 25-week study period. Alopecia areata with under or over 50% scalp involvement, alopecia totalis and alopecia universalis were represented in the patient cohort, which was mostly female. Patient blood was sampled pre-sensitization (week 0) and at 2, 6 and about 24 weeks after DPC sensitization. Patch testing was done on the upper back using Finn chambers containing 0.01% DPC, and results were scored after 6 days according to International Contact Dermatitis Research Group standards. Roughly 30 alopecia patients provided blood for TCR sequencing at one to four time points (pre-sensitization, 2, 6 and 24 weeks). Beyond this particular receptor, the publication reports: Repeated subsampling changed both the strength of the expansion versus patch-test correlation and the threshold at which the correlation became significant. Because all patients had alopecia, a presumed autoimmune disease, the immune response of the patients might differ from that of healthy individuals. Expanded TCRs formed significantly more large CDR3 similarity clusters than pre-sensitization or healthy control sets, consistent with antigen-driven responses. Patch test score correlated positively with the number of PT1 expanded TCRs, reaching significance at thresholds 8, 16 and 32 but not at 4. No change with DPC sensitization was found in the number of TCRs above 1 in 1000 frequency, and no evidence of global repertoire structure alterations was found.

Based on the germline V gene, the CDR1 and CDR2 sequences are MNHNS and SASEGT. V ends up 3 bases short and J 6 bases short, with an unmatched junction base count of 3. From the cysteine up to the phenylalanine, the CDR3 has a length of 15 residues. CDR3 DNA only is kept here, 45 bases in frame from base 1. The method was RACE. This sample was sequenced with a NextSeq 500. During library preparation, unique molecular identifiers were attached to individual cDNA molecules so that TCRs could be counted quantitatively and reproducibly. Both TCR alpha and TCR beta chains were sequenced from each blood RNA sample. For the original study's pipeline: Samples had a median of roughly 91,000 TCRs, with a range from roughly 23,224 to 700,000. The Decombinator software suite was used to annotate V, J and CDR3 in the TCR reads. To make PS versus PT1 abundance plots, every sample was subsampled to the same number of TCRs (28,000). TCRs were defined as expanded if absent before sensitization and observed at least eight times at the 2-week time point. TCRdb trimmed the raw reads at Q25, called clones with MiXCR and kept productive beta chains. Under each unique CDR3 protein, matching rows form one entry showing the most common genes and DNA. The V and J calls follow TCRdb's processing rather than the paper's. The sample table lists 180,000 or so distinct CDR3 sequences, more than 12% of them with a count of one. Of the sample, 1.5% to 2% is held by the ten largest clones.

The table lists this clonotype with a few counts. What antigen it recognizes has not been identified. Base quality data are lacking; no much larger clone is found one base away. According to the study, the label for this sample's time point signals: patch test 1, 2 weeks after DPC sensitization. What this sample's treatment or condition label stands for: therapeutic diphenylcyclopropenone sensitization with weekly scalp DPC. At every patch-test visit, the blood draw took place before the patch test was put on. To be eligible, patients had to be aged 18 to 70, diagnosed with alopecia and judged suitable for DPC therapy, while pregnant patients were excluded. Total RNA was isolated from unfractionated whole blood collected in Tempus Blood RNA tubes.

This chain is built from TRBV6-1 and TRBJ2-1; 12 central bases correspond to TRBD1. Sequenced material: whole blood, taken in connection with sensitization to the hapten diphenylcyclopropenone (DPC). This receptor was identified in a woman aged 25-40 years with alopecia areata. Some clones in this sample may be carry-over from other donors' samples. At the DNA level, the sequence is TGTGCCAGCAGTGAGGGGACAGGGGGCCTCAATGAGCAGTTCTTC. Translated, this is CASSEGTGGLNEQFF.